The rows below give T cell receptor beta chains drawn from one sample of a study of blood T cell repertoires in COVID-19. Produced via immunoSEQ multiplex PCR; TCRdb's table is partial and in-frame only. Among some 170,000 clones listed, around 80% were seen once. The sequenced sample consisted of peripheral blood. Receptor source: a woman of 80 years or more with acute or convalescent COVID-19. Each CDR3 is given with its conserved first and last residue.

V gene	J gene	CDR3 protein
TRBV27	TRBJ1-2	CASSPAPGALSSYGYTF
TRBV28	TRBJ2-7	CAVDGTLTYEQYF
TRBV28	TRBJ2-5	CASSRDRREENF
TRBV6-5	TRBJ1-1	CASSFVRGPGEAFF
TRBV3-1/TRBV3-2	TRBJ2-1	CASSHLGYEQFF
TRBV7-3	TRBJ1-1	CASSPAQGANTEAFF
TRBV20-1	TRBJ1-5	CSARDTGYNQPQHF
TRBV5-4	TRBJ1-3	CASSLESGAGNTIYF
TRBV7-2	TRBJ2-7	CASNLARYYEQYF
TRBV27	TRBJ1-2	CASSSPGQNNYGYTF
TRBV6-5	TRBJ2-2	CASSYLQGAGGELFF
TRBV19	TRBJ1-2	CASSLDNGYTF
TRBV6-5	TRBJ1-1	CAINRGGTEAFF
TRBV7-9	TRBJ1-2	CASSLAGTGDTRINYGYTF
TRBV15	TRBJ2-7	CATSRDLSGNFPYEQYF
TRBV28	TRBJ2-7	CASRLGQVPYEQYF
TRBV4-1	TRBJ1-4	CASSQDPYLGQTIF
TRBV6-4	TRBJ1-4	CARPTRDRTTTNEKLFF
TRBV5-1	TRBJ2-5	CASSLTGDRETQYF
TRBV18	TRBJ1-4	CASSPWPGRGLEKLFF
TRBV14	TRBJ2-7	CASSQPRGRQYF
TRBV6-6	TRBJ1-1	CASSSRGTEAFF
TRBV5-1	TRBJ2-1	CASRISGTRNEQFF
TRBV18	TRBJ1-4	CASSPEVSNEKLFF
TRBV20-1	TRBJ2-1	CSASSTYAGLAGGYSYNEQFF
TRBV3-1/TRBV3-2	TRBJ2-2	CASSPIAGVGVGELFF
TRBV9	TRBJ2-2	CASSVASVNTGELFF
TRBV28	TRBJ1-5	CASIGTGLVASQPQHF
TRBV7-6	TRBJ2-1	CASSLESRASGRGEQFF